Sequencing of this TCR beta chain was carried out in a study of T cells after yellow fever vaccination. The overall study: Preparing low-cell-number fractions relied on SMART-Seq v4 Ultra Low Input.

In the case of this clonotype: What it recognizes is unknown.

TCRdb reprocessed the 5' RACE reads with MiXCR, giving one entry per CDR3 protein. The sample contains about 260,000 distinct CDR3 sequences, 10% to 15% of which appear only once. This CDR3 has 17 residues. V was shortened by 0 bases and J by 7 bases, with 19 bases between the two germline ends. In germline, CDR1 is MNHNS, CDR2 SASEGT. The study's findings and limits: Sorted repertoires could include abundant contaminating clonotypes from bulk cells. A small proportion of clonotypes was detected in both the CD4 and CD8 compartments. Most primary-vaccination clones reappeared after the booster (just under 98% CD4, approximately 88% CD8).

This chain connects TRBV6-1 to TRBJ2-1, with D maybe TRBD1 (5 bases). This receptor was obtained from a man aged 30 to 39 who received the YFV17D yellow fever vaccine. The sample here was CD4+ T cells sorted from PBMCs, taken 45 days after the yellow fever booster vaccination. CDR3 sequence (DNA): TGTGCCAGCAGTGAAGCGTTGGGCAGGGTCATAGTAAATGAGCAGTTCTTC. Translating it yields CASSEALGRVIVNEQFF.